A selection of T cell receptor beta chains follows, all from one sample in a study of shared T cell receptors in the human thymus. The protocol was immunoSEQ multiplex PCR, while the TCRdb copy is restricted to in-frame clones and leaves out a portion. Of about 710,000 clones listed, more than 75% are singletons. These data also featured in a second study, about human thymus T cells.

The source material was thymocytes. Receptors were obtained from a boy younger than two with a congenital heart defect. The CDR3 runs from the conserved cysteine through the conserved F or W. D genes are given only for firm matches. The size of a clone is reported for some rows only, either as once, few or many, or as a class for expanded clones.

d_call j_call v_call clone_size cdr3_aa cdr3_nt
TRBD1 TRBJ1-1 TRBV27 . CASSLRGRTEAFF TGTGCCAGCAGTCTCAGGGGGCGGACTGAAGCTTTCTTT
. TRBJ1-1 TRBV23-1 . CASSPKRENTEAFF TGCGCCAGCAGTCCGAAAAGAGAGAACACTGAAGCTTTCTTT
. TRBJ1-1 TRBV30 . CAWGGGPREAFF TGTGCCTGGGGCGGAGGGCCCCGTGAAGCTTTCTTT
TRBD2 TRBJ2-1 TRBV19 . CASSIREVEGSYNEQFF TGTGCCAGTAGTATTCGGGAGGTTGAAGGGTCTTACAATGAGCAGTTCTTC
. TRBJ2-7 TRBV11-2 . CASSSDRFRGYEQYF TGTGCCAGCAGCTCAGATCGGTTCCGCGGCTACGAGCAGTACTTC
. TRBJ2-1 TRBV5-5 . CASSLLGANEQFF TGTGCCAGCAGCCTTCTTGGGGCGAATGAGCAGTTCTTC
. TRBJ1-1 TRBV6-1 . CASKAGARRNTEAFF TGTGCCAGCAAGGCGGGGGCGCGACGAAACACTGAAGCTTTCTTT
TRBD1 TRBJ1-1 TRBV7-9 . CASRLTGGEAFF TGTGCCAGCAGACTCACAGGGGGTGAAGCTTTCTTT
TRBD1 TRBJ2-2 TRBV6-5 . CASSFRQGGTGELFF TGTGCCAGCAGTTTCAGACAGGGTGGCACCGGGGAGCTGTTTTTT
TRBD1 TRBJ2-3 TRBV28 . CASSFATDRTDTDTQYF TGTGCCAGCAGTTTCGCAACGGACAGGACTGACACAGATACGCAGTATTTT
TRBD1 TRBJ2-7 TRBV30 . CAWSVSRGPYEQYF TGTGCCTGGAGTGTATCCAGGGGGCCCTACGAGCAGTACTTC
. TRBJ1-1 TRBV4-1 . CASSQHISTGMNTEAFF TGCGCCAGCAGCCAACATATTTCGACAGGAATGAACACTGAAGCTTTCTTT
. TRBJ2-1 TRBV7-9 . CASSFGGGEFF TGTGCCAGCAGCTTTGGAGGAGGGGAGTTCTTC
. TRBJ2-1 TRBV2 . CASSVLEGDEQFF TGTGCCAGCAGTGTTCTAGAAGGCGATGAGCAGTTCTTC
. TRBJ1-4 TRBV2 . CASSVRQAIGEKLFF TGTGCCAGCAGCGTCCGACAGGCTATAGGGGAAAAACTGTTTTTT
TRBD2 TRBJ2-7 TRBV6-5 . CASSYQGGDLWHF TGTGCCAGCAGTTATCAGGGAGGGGACCTTTGGCACTTC
TRBD2 TRBJ2-5 TRBV12-5 . CASSPQLAGWKTQYF TGTGCTAGTAGCCCCCAACTAGCGGGATGGAAGACCCAGTACTTC
TRBD1 TRBJ1-1 TRBV10-3 . CAISEGLGTGNTEAFF TGTGCCATCAGTGAAGGATTGGGGACAGGAAACACTGAAGCTTTCTTT
TRBD1 TRBJ2-5 TRBV5-4 . CASSTRTGGRYQETQYF TGTGCCAGCAGCACCCGGACAGGGGGCCGGTACCAAGAGACCCAGTACTTC
TRBD1 TRBJ1-6 TRBV28 . CASTPGQLLSPLHF TGTGCCAGCACCCCGGGACAGTTATTGTCACCCCTCCACTTT
TRBD1 TRBJ1-6 TRBV5-6 . CASSSDRGSPLHF TGTGCCAGCAGCAGTGACAGGGGATCACCCCTCCACTTT
. TRBJ1-3 TRBV9 . CASSVWAPGEGGWGTGNTIYF TGTGCCAGCAGCGTTTGGGCCCCCGGGGAAGGAGGTTGGGGAACTGGAAACACCATATATTTT
. TRBJ1-6 TRBV2 . CASSEGTAAGSPLHF TGTGCCAGCAGTGAAGGAACAGCCGCGGGTTCACCCCTCCACTTT
TRBD1 TRBJ2-7 TRBV2 . CASKASQRTGMNYEQYF TGTGCCAGCAAGGCCAGCCAGAGGACAGGGATGAACTACGAGCAGTACTTC
. TRBJ1-6 TRBV4-3 once CASSQDSRQQGRDNSPLHF TGCGCCAGCAGCCAAGATTCGAGGCAGCAGGGCCGGGATAATTCACCCCTCCACTTT
TRBD1 TRBJ2-5 TRBV30 few CAWMTGETQYF TGTGCCTGGATGACAGGGGAGACCCAGTACTTC
TRBD1 TRBJ1-2 TRBV5-1 . CASSADRDGYTF TGCGCCAGCAGCGCGGACAGGGATGGCTACACCTTC
. TRBJ2-5 TRBV7-2 . CASSLGIAPETQYF TGTGCCAGCAGCTTAGGGATAGCCCCGGAGACCCAGTACTTC
TRBD2 TRBJ2-7 TRBV10-2 . CASSTGTSLIDEQYF TGCGCCAGCAGTACCGGGACTAGCCTAATCGACGAGCAGTACTTC
. TRBJ1-1 TRBV27 . CASLRPGGTEAFF TGTGCCAGCCTTAGACCGGGTGGCACTGAAGCTTTCTTT
TRBD1 TRBJ2-2 TRBV30 . CAWSPGQGALSTGELFF TGTGCCTGGTCCCCGGGACAGGGGGCCCTGAGCACCGGGGAGCTGTTTTTT
TRBD1 TRBJ1-2 TRBV6-4 few CASSDTRQGAGGYTF TGTGCCAGCAGTGACACCCGACAGGGGGCCGGCGGCTACACCTTC
. TRBJ1-1 TRBV5-5 . CASSLEATARNTEAFF TGTGCCAGCAGCTTGGAGGCGACAGCGAGGAACACTGAAGCTTTCTTT
. TRBJ1-2 TRBV30 . CAWSLSRGIPNYGYTF TGTGCCTGGAGCCTAAGTAGGGGGATCCCTAACTATGGCTACACCTTC
. TRBJ2-2 TRBV4-1 . CASSQVSDNHNTGELFF TGCGCCAGCAGCCAAGTATCCGACAACCATAACACCGGGGAGCTGTTTTTT
. TRBJ2-2 TRBV27 . CASISGGGELFF TGTGCCAGCATCTCCGGGGGCGGGGAGCTGTTTTTT
. TRBJ2-2 TRBV5-4 . CASSLEPISGELFF TGTGCCAGCAGCTTAGAGCCGATATCCGGGGAGCTGTTTTTT
TRBD1 TRBJ2-5 TRBV10-1 . CASMNRGETQYF TGCGCCAGCATGAACAGGGGAGAGACCCAGTACTTC
. TRBJ2-2 TRBV28 . CASSLVGQGDTGELFF TGTGCCAGCAGTTTGGTAGGACAAGGGGACACCGGGGAGCTGTTTTTT
. TRBJ1-2 TRBV15 once CATSRPGVGLLGYTF TGTGCCACCAGCAGGCCCGGAGTCGGCCTGTTAGGCTACACCTTC
. TRBJ1-2 TRBV7-9 . CASSLAVALPGYGYTF TGTGCCAGCAGCTTAGCTGTGGCCCTCCCTGGCTATGGCTACACCTTC
TRBD1 TRBJ1-3 TRBV5-1 . CASSRLTGGKNTIYF TGCGCCAGCAGCCGGTTAACAGGGGGCAAAAACACCATATATTTT
TRBD1 TRBJ2-1 TRBV7-2 . CASSLDPGQGPRNEQFF TGTGCCAGCAGCTTAGACCCGGGACAGGGGCCCCGCAATGAGCAGTTCTTC
TRBD1 TRBJ1-4 TRBV19 . CASSIHGTGENEKLFF TGTGCCAGTAGTATACACGGGACAGGGGAAAATGAAAAACTGTTTTTT
. TRBJ2-3 TRBV6-1 . CASSSRGGATVTQYF TGTGCCAGCAGTTCTCGAGGAGGCGCAACTGTTACGCAGTATTTT
TRBD1 TRBJ2-7 TRBV27 . CASSYPGQSLYEQYF TGTGCCAGCAGTTATCCGGGACAGAGTTTATACGAGCAGTACTTC
. TRBJ1-5 TRBV6-6 . CASSYALGQPQHF TGTGCCAGCAGTTACGCACTCGGGCAGCCCCAGCATTTT
TRBD1 TRBJ2-6 TRBV7-9 . CASSLVGGGLLGANVLTF TGTGCCAGCAGCTTAGTAGGGGGCGGGTTACTCGGGGCCAACGTCCTGACTTTC
. TRBJ2-2 TRBV5-1 . CASSLAGLAHTGELFF TGCGCCAGCAGCTTGGCCGGTCTAGCGCACACCGGGGAGCTGTTTTTT
. TRBJ1-2 TRBV15 . CATSRQGTGYTF TGTGCCACCAGCAGACAGGGTACGGGCTACACCTTC
. TRBJ2-7 TRBV4-1 . CASSQTRVDEQYF TGCGCCAGCAGCCAAACCAGGGTTGACGAGCAGTACTTC
. TRBJ2-1 TRBV28 once CASSLGGFEQFF TGTGCCAGCAGTTTGGGCGGGTTTGAGCAGTTCTTC